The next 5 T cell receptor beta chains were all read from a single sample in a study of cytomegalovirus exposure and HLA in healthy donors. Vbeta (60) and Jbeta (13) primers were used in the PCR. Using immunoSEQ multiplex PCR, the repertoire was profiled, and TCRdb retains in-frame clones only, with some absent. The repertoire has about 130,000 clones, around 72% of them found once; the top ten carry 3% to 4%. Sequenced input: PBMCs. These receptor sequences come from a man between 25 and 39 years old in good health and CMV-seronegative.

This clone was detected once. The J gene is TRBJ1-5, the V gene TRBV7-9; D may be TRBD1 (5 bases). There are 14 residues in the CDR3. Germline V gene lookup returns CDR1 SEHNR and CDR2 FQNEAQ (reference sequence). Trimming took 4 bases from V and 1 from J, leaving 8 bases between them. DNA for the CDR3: TGTGCCAGCAGCTCTCCAGGGAGCAATCAGCCCCAGCATTTT. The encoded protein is CASSSPGSNQPQHF.

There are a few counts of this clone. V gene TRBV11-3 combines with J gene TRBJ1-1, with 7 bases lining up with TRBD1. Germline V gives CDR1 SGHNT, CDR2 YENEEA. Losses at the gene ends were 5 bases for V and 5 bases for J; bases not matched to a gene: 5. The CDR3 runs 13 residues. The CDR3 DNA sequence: TGTGCCAGCAGCCTCCGCAGGGGGACTGAAGCTTTCTTT. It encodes CASSLRRGTEAFF. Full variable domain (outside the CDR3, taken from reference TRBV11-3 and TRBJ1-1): EAGVVQSPRYKIIEKKQPVAFWCNPISGHNTLYWYLQNLGQGPELLIRYENEEAVDDSQLPKDRFSAERLKGVDSTLKIQPAELGDSAVYLCASSLRRGTEAFFGQGTRLTVV.

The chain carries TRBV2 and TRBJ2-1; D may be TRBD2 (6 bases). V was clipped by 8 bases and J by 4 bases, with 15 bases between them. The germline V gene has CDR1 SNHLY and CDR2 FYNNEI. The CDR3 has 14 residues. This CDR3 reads CASRTGVGYNEQFF. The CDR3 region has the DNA TGTGCCAGCCGGACGGGGGTGGGGTACAATGAGCAGTTCTTC.

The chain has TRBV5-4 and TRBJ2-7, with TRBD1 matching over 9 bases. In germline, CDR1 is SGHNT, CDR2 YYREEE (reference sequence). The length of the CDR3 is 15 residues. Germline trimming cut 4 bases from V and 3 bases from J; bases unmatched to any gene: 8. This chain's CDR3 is CASSPMDRGSYEQYF. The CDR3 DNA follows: TGTGCCAGCAGCCCAATGGACAGGGGCAGCTACGAGCAGTACTTC.

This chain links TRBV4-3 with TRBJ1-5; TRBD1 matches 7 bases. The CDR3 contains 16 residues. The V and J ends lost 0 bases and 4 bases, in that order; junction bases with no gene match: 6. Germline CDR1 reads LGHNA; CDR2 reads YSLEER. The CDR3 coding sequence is TGCGCCAGCAGCCAAGAGGCAGGGACAGAAAATCAGCCCCAGCATTTT. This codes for CASSQEAGTENQPQHF.